The TCR beta chain under discussion was sequenced for a study of shared clonotypes between healthy human individuals. Notes on the study in general: Generally, naive subsets came out with larger estimated richness than memory subsets.

In the original analysis: ImmunoSEQ gave junction-only sequences without quality scores, so filtering differed. TCRdb's table, derived via immunoSEQ multiplex PCR, lists solely in-frame clones and lacks some. The D gene and trimming were derived from the DNA, and the V and J assignments and clone size from that table. Among 190,000 or so clones listed, 65% to 70% were seen once. Germline lookup yields CDR1 SEHNR and CDR2 FQNEAQ (reference sequence). This CDR3 is built from 16 residues. J was trimmed by 4 bases and V by 5 bases; bases with no gene match: 11. A word on this clone: The antigen remains undetermined.

The sequencing input was memory CD4+ T cells sorted from blood. Subset reported: CD45RA-negative fraction. The V gene is TRBV7-9, the J gene TRBJ1-2; TRBD1 aligns across 9 bases. This clonotype was sampled from a man younger than 45 in good health. The CDR3 nucleotides read TGTGCCAGCAGCCTTACAGGGACAGGGCAGATCTATGGCTACACCTTC. Protein product: CASSLTGTGQIYGYTF.